The 8 T cell receptor beta chains reported below all come from one sample, sequenced in a study of blood T cells in healthy people across ages. For the second PCR, which ran for about 6 to 12 cycles, a sample-barcoded 5' primer and a J-beta primer mix were used. MiXCR was run by TCRdb on the 5' RACE reads, yielding one entry per CDR3 protein. The sample carries hundreds of thousands of distinct CDR3 sequences, 48% recorded once. Sequencing was carried out using blood. These receptors came from a man under 40 in good health.

This chain joins TRBV12-3 or TRBV12-4 and TRBJ2-5; no clear D gene. V lost 7 bases to trimming and J lost 2 bases, with 14 bases between them. The CDR3 is 14 residues long. In DNA form, the CDR3 reads TGTGCCAGCACGGCCGGCGGCCTACAAGAGACCCAGTACTTC. Its translation: CASTAGGLQETQYF.

The rearrangement joins TRBV29-1 to TRBJ1-2; D ambiguous. The V end lost 4 bases, the J end lost 8 bases, and 14 bases lay between the germline ends. The length of the CDR3 is 12 residues. Germline-derived CDR1 and CDR2 are SQVTM and ANQGSEA. As DNA, the CDR3 is TGCAGCGTTGGGCCCGGTAAGGGAGGCTACACCTTC. Translated: CSVGPGKGGYTF.

The V and J genes are TRBV4-1 and TRBJ2-5; no clear D gene. Gene TRBJ2-1 matches the end of the DNA better, so the J call may be wrong. There are 13 residues in the CDR3. From germline, CDR1 is MGHRA and CDR2 YSYEKL. The CDR3, as DNA: TGCGCCAGCAGCCAAGTAGGGAAAGAGACCCAGTTCTTC. Protein sequence: CASSQVGKETQFF.

J is TRBJ1-6 and V is TRBV28; perhaps TRBD1 as D (5 bases). Per germline, CDR1 MDHEN and CDR2 SYDVKM. This CDR3 is 15 amino acids long. With 3 bases removed from V and 8 bases from J, the gap between germline ends came to 14 bases. The CDR3 region is CASSFRDLRYSPLHF. CDR3 sequence (DNA): TGTGCCAGCAGTTTCCGGGACCTTCGTTATTCACCCCTCCACTTT.

V and J are TRBV6-2 or TRBV6-3 and TRBJ2-7; unclear D gene. Germline V lookup: CDR1 MNHEY, CDR2 SVGEGT. The CDR3 has 12 residues. The V and J ends lost 7 bases and 4 bases respectively, with 11 bases between them. CDR3 sequence (DNA): TGTGCCAGCACCGGAATTCTGTACGAGCAGTACTTC. Residues: CASTGILYEQYF.

The chain recombines TRBV19 with TRBJ2-5, with 9 bases fitting TRBD1. The closer fit of TRBJ2-7 to the DNA end suggests the J call may be wrong. Germline CDR1 reads LNHDA; CDR2 reads SQIVND (reference sequence). The CDR3 length is 17 residues. The CDR3 nucleotides are TGTGCCAGTAGTACACCTCCCACGGGACAGGGATCCTACGAGCAGTACTTC. It translates to CASSTPPTGQGSYEQYF.

This clonotype was observed a handful of times. V is TRBV19 and J is TRBJ2-2, with 12 bases that match TRBD1. V lost 6 bases to trimming and J lost 7 bases; unmatched junction nucleotides: 3. CDR1 and CDR2 from the germline V gene are LNHDA and SQIVND (reference sequence). The CDR3 covers 14 residues. CDR3: CASRGQGASGELFF. The CDR3 region has the DNA TGTGCCAGTAGGGGACAGGGGGCAAGCGGGGAGCTGTTTTTT.

The chain employs TRBV12-3 or TRBV12-4 and TRBJ2-2; maybe TRBD1 (5 bases). The CDR3 spans 16 residues. The V end was cut by 3 bases, the J end by 0 bases, with 11 bases between. Written as DNA, the CDR3 is TGTGCCAGCAGTTTTAGGACACCTGCGAACACCGGGGAGCTGTTTTTT. It codes for CASSFRTPANTGELFF.